Listed here are 31 T cell receptor beta chains from one sample, sequenced in a study of response to subunit inactivated influenza vaccine. TCRdb independently ran MiXCR on the RT-PCR reads; one entry per CDR3 protein. The table lists about 520,000 distinct CDR3 sequences, approximately 9.9% of them singletons. The specimen comprised PBMCs from blood, sampled 35 to 45 days after vaccination. The receptors derive from a man aged 45-65 years who received an inactivated influenza vaccine.

This clonotype was observed a few times. The chain combines TRBV7-3 with TRBJ2-7, with 9 bases identical to TRBD1. Trimming removed 0 bases from V and 1 base from J; junction bases left unmatched: 4. The CDR3 is made up of 16 amino acids. In germline, CDR1 is SGHTA, CDR2 FQGTGA. This CDR3 is CASSLTGGQGSYEQYF. CDR3 nucleotide sequence: TGTGCCAGCAGCTTAACAGGGGGACAGGGTTCCTACGAGCAGTACTTC. The full variable domain, rest sourced from reference TRBV7-3 and TRBJ2-7, is GAGVSQTPSNKVTEKGKYVELRCDPISGHTALYWYRQSLGQGPEFLIYFQGTGAADDSGLPNDRFFAVRPEGSVSTLKIQRTERGDSAVYLCASSLTGGQGSYEQYFGPGTRLTVT.

Many counts were recorded for this clonotype. This sequence joins TRBV29-1 and TRBJ2-5, with D uncertain. V was clipped by 0 bases and J by 3 bases, with 8 bases between them. This CDR3 comprises 13 residues. The germline V gene has CDR1 SQVTM and CDR2 ANQGSEA. CDR3 sequence: CSVEDWTEETQYF. The CDR3 DNA sequence: TGCAGCGTTGAAGATTGGACGGAAGAGACCCAGTACTTC.

The V gene is TRBV7-8, the J gene TRBJ2-7; possible D gene TRBD2, 6 bases. Trimming shortened V by 5 bases and J by 2 bases, and 16 bases separated the two germline ends. From germline, CDR1 is SGHVS and CDR2 FQNEAQ. This CDR3 has 15 residues. Here the CDR3 DNA reads TGTGCCAGCAGCCCGCGGGGTCCTATGGCCTACGAGCAGTACTTC. It yields the protein CASSPRGPMAYEQYF.

This clonotype turned up a few times. V usage is TRBV6-5 and J usage is TRBJ2-1, with 7 bases matching TRBD2. The CDR3 length is 16 residues. Trimming at V came to 3 bases and at J to 1 base, leaving 6 bases not matched to a gene. Germline lookup yields CDR1 MNHEY and CDR2 SVGAGI. This CDR3 reads CASSYSGGGSYNEQFF. CDR3 in DNA: TGTGCCAGCAGTTATAGTGGGGGGGGGTCCTACAATGAGCAGTTCTTC.

The chain couples TRBV20-1 to TRBJ2-7; 10 bases are a match to TRBD1. Germline V gene lookup returns CDR1 DFQATT and CDR2 SNEGSKA (reference sequence). Trimming removed 5 bases from V and 5 bases from J; junction bases left unmatched: 6. CDR3 size: 13 residues. The CDR3 nucleotides are TGCAGTGCTCGACAGGGGGCTGTAGACGAGCAGTACTTC. Encoded protein: CSARQGAVDEQYF.

With respect to this clonotype: One junction end disagrees with the germline gene, perhaps due to a read error. V gene TRBV27 combines with J gene TRBJ2-1; 8 nucleotides agree with TRBD2. The CDR3 is 11 residues long. From germline, CDR1 is MNHEY and CDR2 SMNVEV (reference sequence). This CDR3 is CASSLGTSPVF. The CDR3 DNA follows: TGTGCCAGCAGTTTAGGGACTAGTCCTGTCTTC.

This clonotype was counted many times. The CDR3 loop is CSALVADSSYNEQFF. CDR3 DNA: TGCAGTGCGTTAGTAGCGGATAGCTCCTACAATGAGCAGTTCTTC. This chain joins TRBV20-1 and TRBJ2-1; D is possibly TRBD2 (6 bases). The V end lost 6 bases, the J end lost 0 bases, and 15 bases lay between the germline ends. CDR1 and CDR2 from the germline V gene are DFQATT and SNEGSKA (reference sequence). The CDR3 loop spans 15 amino acids.

The chain couples TRBV5-1 to TRBJ2-5; D gene unclear. Between the trimmed V and J ends, which lost 2 bases and 2 bases, there was a span of 10 bases. This CDR3 is 14 amino acids long. Germline assignment: CDR1 SGHRS and CDR2 YFSETQ. CDR3 coding DNA: TGCGCCAGCAGCTTCAACAACCCGCAAGAGACCCAGTACTTC. It yields the protein CASSFNNPQETQYF.

This clonotype has at least ten counts. This sequence joins TRBV20-1 and TRBJ2-7; a possible D gene is TRBD2 (5 bases). Germline loops: CDR1 DFQATT, CDR2 SNEGSKA (reference sequence). This CDR3 region has 10 residues. The chain's CDR3 is CSVTSYEQYF. The CDR3 DNA is TGCAGCGTTACTAGCTACGAGCAGTACTTC.

This clonotype appeared many times. This chain links TRBV5-1 with TRBJ2-1; D ambiguous. Trimming shortened V by 1 base and J by 5 bases, and 10 bases separated the two germline ends. This CDR3 comprises 14 residues. Germline lookup yields CDR1 SGHRS and CDR2 YFSETQ. The CDR3 spells CASSLFGSDNEQFF. The CDR3, as DNA: TGCGCCAGCAGCTTGTTTGGTAGTGACAATGAGCAGTTCTTC.

This clonotype was counted many times. The chain carries TRBV12-3 or TRBV12-4 and TRBJ2-7; D gene unclear. This CDR3 contains 13 residues. V was pared by 2 bases and J by 0 bases, with 5 bases between. Written as DNA, the CDR3 is TGTGCCAGCAGTTTACGTCGCTCCTACGAGCAGTACTTC. Translating it yields CASSLRRSYEQYF.

This clonotype was observed a few times. J is TRBJ2-5 and V is TRBV6-5; D is tentatively TRBD1 or TRBD2 (6 bases each). Trimming took 0 bases from V and 4 from J, leaving 15 bases between them. This CDR3 spans 16 amino acids. Germline CDR1 reads MNHEY; CDR2 reads SVGAGI. CDR3 sequence (DNA): TGTGCCAGCAGTTACTCGGGGGGCGCTCCACGAGAGACCCAGTACTTC. Translation gives CASSYSGGAPRETQYF.

The chain uses TRBV7-2 and TRBJ2-6; D uncertain. Germline assignment: CDR1 SGHTA and CDR2 FQGNSA. The CDR3 is 14 residues long. V was shortened by 6 bases and J by 3 bases, with 9 bases between the two germline ends. The CDR3, as DNA: TGTGCCAGCAGGATAGGCGGTGGGGCCAACGTCCTGACTTTC. This translates into CASRIGGGANVLTF. Supplemented by reference TRBV7-2 and TRBJ2-6, the full variable domain reads GAGVSQSPSNKVTEKGKDVELRCDPISGHTALYWYRQSLGQGLEFLIYFQGNSAPDKSGLPSDRFSAERTGGSVSTLTIQRTQQEDSAVYLCASRIGGGANVLTFGAGSRLTVL.

The chain recombines TRBV5-6 with TRBJ2-5; D is unclear. Germline V gene lookup returns CDR1 SGHDT and CDR2 YYEEEE. Trimming pared 6 bases from V and 2 bases from J, leaving 14 bases between. CDR3 size: 14 residues. The CDR3 coding sequence is TGTGCCAGCACCCTCTCCGGGCCGCAAGAGACCCAGTACTTC. It translates to CASTLSGPQETQYF.

The chain uses TRBV6-2 or TRBV6-3 and TRBJ2-1; tentative D call: TRBD1 (6 bases). The CDR3 is made up of 14 amino acids. Trimming took 7 bases from V and 6 from J, leaving 16 bases between them. Looked up from germline, CDR1 is MNHEY and CDR2 is SVGEGT. As DNA, the CDR3 is TGTGCCAGCAATCCAACAGGGTTCTCCAATGAGCAGTTCTTC. This translates into CASNPTGFSNEQFF.

The CDR3, as DNA: TGTGCCAGCAGACGGGACGGCCAAGAGACCCAGTACTTC. Translated, it gives CASRRDGQETQYF. This chain connects TRBV6-6 to TRBJ2-5; possibly TRBD1 or TRBD2 for D (5 bases each). Between the trimmed V and J ends, which lost 6 bases and 1 base, there was a span of 9 bases. The CDR3 runs to 13 residues. The germline V gene has CDR1 MNHNY and CDR2 SVGAGI (reference sequence).

At least ten counts were recorded for this clonotype. V usage is TRBV12-3 or TRBV12-4 and J usage is TRBJ1-2, with D possibly matching TRBD1 (5 bases). This CDR3 spans 14 amino acids. Trimming took 4 bases from V and 2 from J, leaving 11 bases between them. The CDR3 nucleotides read TGTGCCAGCAGTTCCCGATGGGGGAACTATGGCTACACCTTC. This codes for CASSSRWGNYGYTF.

The chain couples TRBV12-3 or TRBV12-4 to TRBJ2-3; TRBD2 matches at 7 bases. This CDR3 has 14 amino acids. With V trimmed by 2 bases and J by 9 bases, 8 bases remained unmatched. The chain's CDR3 is CASSLSWGEGTQYF. CDR3 nucleotides: TGTGCCAGCAGTTTATCCTGGGGGGAGGGGACGCAGTATTTT.

The rearrangement links TRBV6-1 to TRBJ2-2; D is tentatively TRBD1 or TRBD2 (5 bases each). In germline, CDR1 is MNHNS, CDR2 SASEGT. The CDR3 sequence is 13 residues long. Between the trimmed V and J ends, which lost 8 bases and 4 bases, there was a span of 11 bases. DNA of the CDR3: TGTGCCAGCCGCGGTGGGGGCACCGGGGAGCTGTTTTTT. As protein: CASRGGGTGELFF.

The chain couples TRBV4-2 to TRBJ2-6; 8 bases line up with TRBD1. The V and J ends lost 4 bases and 0 bases, in that order; junction bases with no gene match: 11. CDR3 length: 19 residues. CDR1 is LGHNA and CDR2 is YNFKEQ in the germline V gene. Here the CDR3 DNA reads TGTGCCAGCAGCCCGGACAGGGTGTCAGCCCTCTCTGGGGCCAACGTCCTGACTTTC. Translated, it gives CASSPDRVSALSGANVLTF.

There are a few counts of this clonotype. This chain joins TRBV18 and TRBJ2-7; 7 nucleotides match TRBD1. Germline V CDR1 and CDR2: KGHSH, LQKENI. This CDR3 comprises 15 residues. Trimming removed 5 bases from V and 2 bases from J; junction bases left unmatched: 9. The CDR3 DNA sequence: TGTGCCAGCTCAGGACGGGACAGTCAAACCTACGAGCAGTACTTC. Translation gives CASSGRDSQTYEQYF.

This clonotype was detected many times. This rearrangement joins TRBV28 to TRBJ2-7; no clear D gene. CDR3 length equals 13 residues. Between the trimmed V and J ends, which lost 2 bases and 4 bases, there was a span of 9 bases. The germline CDR1 and CDR2 sequences are MDHEN and SYDVKM. The CDR3 sequence is CASSLPDAYEQYF. DNA for the CDR3: TGTGCCAGCAGTTTACCGGACGCGTACGAGCAGTACTTC.

The sample holds a few counts of this clonotype. The V and J genes are TRBV9 and TRBJ2-7; D call uncertain. CDR3 length: 14 residues. With 0 bases removed from V and 3 bases from J, the gap between germline ends came to 10 bases. Germline V CDR1 and CDR2: SGDLS, YYNGEE. The CDR3 DNA follows: TGTGCCAGCAGCGTAGGCGGTCCCGTCTACGAGCAGTACTTC. As protein: CASSVGGPVYEQYF.

This sequence joins TRBV7-8 and TRBJ2-1, with D tentatively TRBD2 (6 bases). V was clipped by 2 bases and J by 5 bases, with 13 bases between them. This CDR3 has 15 amino acids. Germline V gene lookup returns CDR1 SGHVS and CDR2 FQNEAQ. The CDR3 coding sequence is TGTGCCAGCAGCTTACTAGCGAGTAATAACAATGAGCAGTTCTTC. It encodes CASSLLASNNNEQFF.

This clonotype was counted many times. This chain connects TRBV4-3 to TRBJ2-2, with D uncertain. The ends were cut back, 5 bases at V and 5 bases at J, with 12 bases in the middle. The germline gives CDR1 LGHNA, CDR2 YSLEER. CDR3 length: 14 residues. CDR3 coding DNA: TGCGCCAGCAGCGAAGCCCATATAACCGGGGAGCTGTTTTTT. Translated, it gives CASSEAHITGELFF.

This clonotype has a handful of counts. The CDR3: CASSSGQGNEKLFF. CDR3 nucleotide sequence: TGCGCCAGCAGCTCGGGACAGGGTAATGAAAAACTGTTTTTT. V and J are TRBV5-1 and TRBJ1-4, with 9 bases that match TRBD1. With V trimmed by 3 bases and J by 4 bases, 1 base remained unmatched. Looked up from germline, CDR1 is SGHRS and CDR2 is YFSETQ. The CDR3 sequence is 14 residues long.

The chain links TRBV7-2 to TRBJ2-5, with 12 bases lining up with TRBD2. The CDR3 totals 17 residues. Trimming cost V 1 base and J 6 bases; bases outside gene matches: 9. Germline-derived CDR1 and CDR2 are SGHTA and FQGNSA. CDR3 protein: CASSLVLAGGPLQTQYF. For the CDR3, the DNA is TGTGCCAGCAGCTTAGTGCTAGCGGGAGGGCCGCTACAGACCCAGTACTTC.

This clonotype has more than one count but fewer than ten. The chain is built from TRBV20-1 and TRBJ2-5; D uncertain. Germline V gene data show CDR1 as DFQATT and CDR2 as SNEGSKA (reference sequence). The CDR3 runs 14 residues. V was cut by 0 bases and J by 5 bases, with 13 bases left in between. The CDR3 DNA is TGCAGTGCTAGAGATTTAGGGTTCTCGGAGACCCAGTACTTC. It translates to CSARDLGFSETQYF.

This clonotype was found a few times. The chain carries TRBV29-1 and TRBJ2-7, with TRBD1 matching over 12 bases. The CDR3 consists of 14 residues. V shed 4 bases and J 3 bases; nucleotides not matched to a gene: 4. The germline V gene encodes CDR1 SQVTM and CDR2 ANQGSEA. This CDR3 reads CSVGGTGGFYEQYF. Here the CDR3 DNA reads TGCAGCGTTGGAGGGACAGGGGGCTTCTACGAGCAGTACTTC.

This clonotype was counted ten times or more. V is TRBV6-5 and J is TRBJ1-6, with 7 bases that match TRBD1. The CDR3 is 16 amino acids. Germline values: CDR1 MNHEY, CDR2 SVGAGI. V lost 1 base, J lost 5 bases, and 5 bases stayed unmatched. The CDR3 DNA follows: TGTGCCAGCAGTTACTGGGGGACAGAGAATAATTCACCCCTCCACTTT. This gives the protein CASSYWGTENNSPLHF.

This clonotype was detected a few times. J is TRBJ1-2 and V is TRBV4-3; D is possibly TRBD1 (6 bases). Germline V gene sequence: CDR1 LGHNA, CDR2 YSLEER. V lost 4 bases to trimming and J lost 0 bases, with 12 bases between them. CDR3 length: 15 residues. CDR3 residues: CASSLEGQPNYGYTF. The CDR3 DNA reads TGCGCCAGCAGCCTAGAAGGACAGCCTAACTATGGCTACACCTTC.